Presented here are 4 T cell receptor beta chains from one specimen sequenced in a study of blood T cell repertoires in COVID-19. Using immunoSEQ multiplex PCR, the repertoire was profiled, and TCRdb retains in-frame clones only, with some absent. The sample yields 90,000 to 100,000 clones, 85% seen once. The sample taken for sequencing was peripheral blood. These receptors were taken from a man older than 75 with acute or convalescent COVID-19.

The J gene is TRBJ2-2, the V gene TRBV29-1; 14 bases fit TRBD2. The CDR3 loop spans 16 amino acids. Germline V gives CDR1 SQVTM, CDR2 ANQGSEA. After removal of 4 bases from V and 2 bases from J, the junction contained 3 bases not matched to a gene. CDR3 sequence (DNA): TGCAGCGTTGGGACTAGCGGGAGGCCAAACACCGGGGAGCTGTTTTTT. Its protein is CSVGTSGRPNTGELFF.

This chain connects TRBV6-1 to TRBJ1-1; D call uncertain. Germline V gives CDR1 MNHNS, CDR2 SASEGT. The CDR3 loop spans 13 amino acids. The V end was cut by 0 bases, the J end by 0 bases, with 2 bases between. This CDR3 reads CASSEALNTEAFF. In DNA form, the CDR3 reads TGTGCCAGCAGTGAAGCCTTGAACACTGAAGCTTTCTTT.

J is TRBJ2-1 and V is TRBV6-2 or TRBV6-3, with 8 positions matching TRBD2. Looked up from germline, CDR1 is MNHEY and CDR2 is SVGEGT. The length of the CDR3 is 16 residues. Trimming removed 8 bases from V and 4 bases from J; junction bases left unmatched: 13. CDR3 protein: CASRHGGGRGYNEQFF. Here the CDR3 DNA reads TGTGCCAGCCGCCACGGCGGGGGGAGGGGGTACAATGAGCAGTTCTTC.

J is TRBJ2-4 and V is TRBV27; the D is unclear. This CDR3 is 13 amino acids long. V was clipped by 10 bases and J by 0 bases, with 10 bases between them. Germline values: CDR1 MNHEY, CDR2 SMNVEV (reference sequence). The CDR3 sequence is CATKAGAKNIQYF. The CDR3 bases are TGTGCCACTAAGGCAGGAGCCAAAAACATTCAGTACTTC.